This TCR beta chain came from a study of response to subunit inactivated influenza vaccine. Study findings and constraints: Authors suggested that a seasonal influenza vaccination recruits few new T cells each time.

TCRdb recomputed calls from the RT-PCR reads with MiXCR, one row per CDR3 protein. The sample records around 530,000 distinct CDR3 sequences, approximately 15% being singletons. This clonotype appeared a few times. Its specificity is unknown. Germline V gives CDR1 DFQATT, CDR2 SNEGSKA (reference sequence). The V gene lost 0 bases and the J gene lost 4 bases, with 12 bases spanning the gap. This CDR3 region has 14 residues. The sequencing used CD4+ T cells sorted from PBMCs, collected 23 to 25 months after vaccination. The rearrangement joins TRBV20-1 to TRBJ2-5; D might be TRBD2 (6 bases). This clonotype originated in a man aged 45 to 75 who received an inactivated influenza vaccine. Here the CDR3 reads CSAREGTGGETQYF. The CDR3 DNA reads TGCAGTGCTAGAGAGGGGACTGGCGGAGAGACCCAGTACTTC.